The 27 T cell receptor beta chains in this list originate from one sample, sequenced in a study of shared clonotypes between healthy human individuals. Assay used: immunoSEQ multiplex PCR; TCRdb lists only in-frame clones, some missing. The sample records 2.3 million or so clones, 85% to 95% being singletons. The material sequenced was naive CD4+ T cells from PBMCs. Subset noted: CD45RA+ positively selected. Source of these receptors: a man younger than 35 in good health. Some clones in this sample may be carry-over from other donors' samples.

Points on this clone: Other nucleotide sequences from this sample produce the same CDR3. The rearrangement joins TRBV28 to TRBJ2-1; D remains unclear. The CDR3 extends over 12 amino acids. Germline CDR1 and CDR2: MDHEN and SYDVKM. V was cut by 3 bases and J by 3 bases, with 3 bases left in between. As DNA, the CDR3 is TGTGCCAGCAGTTTGCTCTACAATGAGCAGTTCTTC. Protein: CASSLLYNEQFF.

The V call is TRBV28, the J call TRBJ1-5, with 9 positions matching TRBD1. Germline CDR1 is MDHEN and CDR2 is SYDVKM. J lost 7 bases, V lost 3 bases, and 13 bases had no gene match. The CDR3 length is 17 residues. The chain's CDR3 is CASSFSFGTGLRQPQHF. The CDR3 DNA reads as TGTGCCAGCAGTTTCTCCTTTGGGACAGGGCTTCGGCAGCCCCAGCATTTT.

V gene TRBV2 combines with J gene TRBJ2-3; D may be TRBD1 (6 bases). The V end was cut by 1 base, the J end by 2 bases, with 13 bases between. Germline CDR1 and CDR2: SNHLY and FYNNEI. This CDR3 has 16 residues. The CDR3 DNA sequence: TGTGCCAGCAGTGAAGGGGGGCTGGGCCACACAGATACGCAGTATTTT. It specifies CASSEGGLGHTDTQYF.

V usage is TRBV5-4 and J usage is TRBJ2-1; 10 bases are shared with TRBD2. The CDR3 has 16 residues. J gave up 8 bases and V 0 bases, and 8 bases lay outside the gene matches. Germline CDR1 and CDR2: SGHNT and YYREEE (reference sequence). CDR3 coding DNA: TGTGCCAGCAGCTTGGCCCCTAGCGGGAGTCGGGATGAGCAGTTCTTC. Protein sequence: CASSLAPSGSRDEQFF.

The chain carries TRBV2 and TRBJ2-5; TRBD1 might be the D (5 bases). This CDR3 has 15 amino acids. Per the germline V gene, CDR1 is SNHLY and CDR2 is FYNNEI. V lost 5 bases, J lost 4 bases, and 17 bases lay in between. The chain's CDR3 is CASSSTVTRGETQYF. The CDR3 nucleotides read TGTGCCAGCAGTAGCACGGTCACAAGGGGAGAGACCCAGTACTTC.

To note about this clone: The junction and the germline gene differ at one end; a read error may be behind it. The CDR3 nucleotides are TGTGCCAGCACCTTAGGGAAAGGGAGGGCTAATGAAAAACTGTTTTTT. Encoded protein: CASTLGKGRANEKLFF. This chain links TRBV11-2 with TRBJ1-4; D call uncertain. The CDR3 length is 16 residues. Germline CDR1 and CDR2: SGHAT and FQNNGV.

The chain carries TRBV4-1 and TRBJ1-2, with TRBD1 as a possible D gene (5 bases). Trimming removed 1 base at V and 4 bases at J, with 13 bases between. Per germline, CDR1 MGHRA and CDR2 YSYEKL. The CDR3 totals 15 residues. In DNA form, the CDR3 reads TGCGCCAGCAGCCAAGTACCCAGGGCTACCTATGGCTACACCTTC. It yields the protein CASSQVPRATYGYTF.

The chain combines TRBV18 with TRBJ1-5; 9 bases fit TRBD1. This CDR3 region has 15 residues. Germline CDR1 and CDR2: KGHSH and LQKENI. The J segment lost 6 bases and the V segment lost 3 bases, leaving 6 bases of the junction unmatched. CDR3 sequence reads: CASSPSTGGIQPQHF. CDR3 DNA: TGTGCCAGCTCACCTTCTACAGGGGGCATTCAGCCCCAGCATTTT. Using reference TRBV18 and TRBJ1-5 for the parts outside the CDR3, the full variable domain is NAGVMQNPRHLVRRRGQEARLRCSPMKGHSHVYWYRQLPEEGLKFMVYLQKENIIDESGMPKERFSAEFPKEGPSILRIQQVVRGDSAAYFCASSPSTGGIQPQHFGDGTRLSIL.

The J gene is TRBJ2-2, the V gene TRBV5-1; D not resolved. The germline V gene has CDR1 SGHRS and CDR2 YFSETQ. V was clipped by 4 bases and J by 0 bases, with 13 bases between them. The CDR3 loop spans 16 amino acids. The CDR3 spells CASSRRTHANTGELFF. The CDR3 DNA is TGCGCCAGCAGCCGCCGGACGCACGCGAACACCGGGGAGCTGTTTTTT.

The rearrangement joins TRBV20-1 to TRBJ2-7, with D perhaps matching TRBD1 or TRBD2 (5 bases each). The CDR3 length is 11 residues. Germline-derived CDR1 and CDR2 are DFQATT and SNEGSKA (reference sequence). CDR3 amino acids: CSARGGTSSRV. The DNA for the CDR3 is TGCAGTGCTAGAGGAGGGACCTCCTCCAGAGTC.

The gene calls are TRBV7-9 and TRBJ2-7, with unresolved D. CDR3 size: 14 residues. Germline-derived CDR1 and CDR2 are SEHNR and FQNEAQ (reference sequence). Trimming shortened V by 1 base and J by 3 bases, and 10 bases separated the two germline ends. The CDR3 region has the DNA TGTGCCAGCAGCTTAGTTAACACACACTACGAGCAGTACTTC. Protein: CASSLVNTHYEQYF.

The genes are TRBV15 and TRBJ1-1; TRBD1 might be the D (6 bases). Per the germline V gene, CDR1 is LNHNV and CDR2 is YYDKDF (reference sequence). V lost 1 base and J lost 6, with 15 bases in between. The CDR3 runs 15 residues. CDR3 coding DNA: TGTGCCACCAGCAGAGTCGCAGGGGTTTCTCCTGAAGCTTTCTTT. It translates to CATSRVAGVSPEAFF.

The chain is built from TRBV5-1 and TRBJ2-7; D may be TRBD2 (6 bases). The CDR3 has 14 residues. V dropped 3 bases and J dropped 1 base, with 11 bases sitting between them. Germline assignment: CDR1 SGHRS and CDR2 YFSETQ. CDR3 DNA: TGCGCCAGCAGCTCGGGGGAATGGTCCTACGAGCAGTACTTC. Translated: CASSSGEWSYEQYF.

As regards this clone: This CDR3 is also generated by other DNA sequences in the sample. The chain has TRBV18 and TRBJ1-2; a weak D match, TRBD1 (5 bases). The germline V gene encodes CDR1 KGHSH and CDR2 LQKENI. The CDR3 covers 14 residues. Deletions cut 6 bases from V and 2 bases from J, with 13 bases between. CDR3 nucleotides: TGTGCCAGCTCCCCGACACAGGTCAACTATGGCTACACCTTC. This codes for CASSPTQVNYGYTF. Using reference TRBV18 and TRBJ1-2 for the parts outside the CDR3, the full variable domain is NAGVMQNPRHLVRRRGQEARLRCSPMKGHSHVYWYRQLPEEGLKFMVYLQKENIIDESGMPKERFSAEFPKEGPSILRIQQVVRGDSAAYFCASSPTQVNYGYTFGSGTRLTVV.

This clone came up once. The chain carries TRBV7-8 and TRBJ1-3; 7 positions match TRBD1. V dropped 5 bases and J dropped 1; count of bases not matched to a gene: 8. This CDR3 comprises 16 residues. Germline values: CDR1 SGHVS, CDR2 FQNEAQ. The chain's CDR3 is CASSADRAASGNTIYF. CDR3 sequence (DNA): TGTGCCAGCAGCGCCGACAGGGCAGCTTCTGGAAACACCATATATTTT.

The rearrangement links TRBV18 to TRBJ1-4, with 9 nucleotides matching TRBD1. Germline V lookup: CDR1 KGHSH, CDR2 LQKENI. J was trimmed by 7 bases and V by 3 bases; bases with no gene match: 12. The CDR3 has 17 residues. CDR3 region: CASSPSRDRARGEKLFF. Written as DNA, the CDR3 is TGTGCCAGCTCACCGTCCCGGGACAGGGCTAGAGGTGAAAAACTGTTTTTT.

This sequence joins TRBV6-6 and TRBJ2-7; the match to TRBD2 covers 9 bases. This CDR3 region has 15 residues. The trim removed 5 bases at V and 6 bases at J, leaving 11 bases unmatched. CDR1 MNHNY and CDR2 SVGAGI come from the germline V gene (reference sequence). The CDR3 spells CASSHSGSGSLEQYF. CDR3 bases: TGTGCCAGCAGTCATAGCGGGAGTGGGTCCCTCGAGCAGTACTTC.

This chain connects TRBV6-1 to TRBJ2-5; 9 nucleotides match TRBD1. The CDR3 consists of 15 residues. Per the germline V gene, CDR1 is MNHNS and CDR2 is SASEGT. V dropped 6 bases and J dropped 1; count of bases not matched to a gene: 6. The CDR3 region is CASSVTGGGQETQYF. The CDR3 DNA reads TGTGCCAGCAGCGTGACAGGGGGAGGCCAAGAGACCCAGTACTTC.

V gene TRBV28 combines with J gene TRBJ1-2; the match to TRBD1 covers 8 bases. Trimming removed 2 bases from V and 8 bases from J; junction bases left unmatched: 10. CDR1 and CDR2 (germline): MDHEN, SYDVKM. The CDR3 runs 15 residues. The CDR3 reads CASSLPGQATGGYTF. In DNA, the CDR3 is TGTGCCAGCAGTTTACCGGGACAGGCGACGGGGGGCTACACCTTC.

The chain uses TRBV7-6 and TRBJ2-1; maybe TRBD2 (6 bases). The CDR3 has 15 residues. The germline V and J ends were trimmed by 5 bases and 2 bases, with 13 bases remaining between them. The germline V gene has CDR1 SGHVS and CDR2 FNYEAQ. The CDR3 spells CASSAPGAPYNEQFF. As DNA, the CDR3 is TGTGCCAGCAGCGCTCCGGGAGCCCCCTACAATGAGCAGTTCTTC.

CDR3 residues: CASSHGGLRTEAFF. The DNA for the CDR3 is TGTGCCAGCAGCCATGGGGGCCTGAGGACTGAAGCTTTCTTT. The chain is built from TRBV4-2 and TRBJ1-1; possible D gene TRBD1, 6 bases. Per the germline V gene, CDR1 is LGHNA and CDR2 is YNFKEQ. Between the trimmed V and J ends, which lost 3 bases and 5 bases, there was a span of 13 bases. The CDR3 has 14 amino acids.

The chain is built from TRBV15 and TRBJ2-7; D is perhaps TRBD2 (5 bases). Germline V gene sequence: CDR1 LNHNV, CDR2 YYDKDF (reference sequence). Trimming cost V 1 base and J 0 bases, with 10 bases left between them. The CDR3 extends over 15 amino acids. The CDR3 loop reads CATSRGGLSSYEQYF. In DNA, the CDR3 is TGTGCCACCAGCAGAGGCGGGCTGAGCTCCTACGAGCAGTACTTC.

The CDR3 DNA is TGTGCCAGCAGCTTCCCGGGACCCTATGGCTACACCTTC. As protein: CASSFPGPYGYTF. This chain connects TRBV7-9 to TRBJ1-2; the D gene is possibly TRBD1 (5 bases). Per the germline V gene, CDR1 is SEHNR and CDR2 is FQNEAQ (reference sequence). Trimming removed 3 bases from V and 4 bases from J, with 9 bases in between. The CDR3 contains 13 residues. The full variable domain, completed using reference TRBV7-9 and TRBJ1-2, is DTGVSQNPRHKITKRGQNVTFRCDPISEHNRLYWYRQTLGQGPEFLTYFQNEAQLEKSRLLSDRFSAERPKGSFSTLEIQRTEQGDSAMYLCASSFPGPYGYTFGSGTRLTVV.

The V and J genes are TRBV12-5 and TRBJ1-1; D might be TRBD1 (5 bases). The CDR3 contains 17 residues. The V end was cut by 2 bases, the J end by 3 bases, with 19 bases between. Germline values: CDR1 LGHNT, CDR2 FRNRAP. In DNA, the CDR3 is TGTGCTAGTGGTTTGCAGCGGCAGGGCAATTCCGACACTGAAGCTTTCTTT. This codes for CASGLQRQGNSDTEAFF.

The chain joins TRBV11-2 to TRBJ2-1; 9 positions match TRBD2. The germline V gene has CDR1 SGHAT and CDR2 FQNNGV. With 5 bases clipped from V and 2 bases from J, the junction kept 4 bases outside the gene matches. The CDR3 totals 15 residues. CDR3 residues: CASSPLAGPYNEQFF. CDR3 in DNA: TGTGCCAGCAGCCCCCTAGCGGGACCCTACAATGAGCAGTTCTTC. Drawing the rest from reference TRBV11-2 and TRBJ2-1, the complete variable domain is EAGVAQSPRYKIIEKRQSVAFWCNPISGHATLYWYQQILGQGPKLLIQFQNNGVVDDSQLPKDRFSAERLKGVDSTLKIQPAKLEDSAVYLCASSPLAGPYNEQFFGPGTRLTVL.

In DNA, the CDR3 is TGTGCCAGCAGACGACAGGGAGGGTCCTACGAGCAGTACTTC. It encodes CASRRQGGSYEQYF. The rearrangement joins TRBV2 to TRBJ2-7, with D possibly called TRBD1 or TRBD2 (7 bases each). Germline-derived CDR1 and CDR2 are SNHLY and FYNNEI. CDR3 length: 14 amino acids. Trimming left V 6 bases short and J 1 base short, with 13 bases between.

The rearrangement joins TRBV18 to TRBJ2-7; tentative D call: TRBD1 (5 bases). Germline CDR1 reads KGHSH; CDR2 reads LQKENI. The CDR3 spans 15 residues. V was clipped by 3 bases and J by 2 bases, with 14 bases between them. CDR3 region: CASSPSQGLAYEQYF. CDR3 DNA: TGTGCCAGCTCACCGAGCCAGGGCTTGGCCTACGAGCAGTACTTC.